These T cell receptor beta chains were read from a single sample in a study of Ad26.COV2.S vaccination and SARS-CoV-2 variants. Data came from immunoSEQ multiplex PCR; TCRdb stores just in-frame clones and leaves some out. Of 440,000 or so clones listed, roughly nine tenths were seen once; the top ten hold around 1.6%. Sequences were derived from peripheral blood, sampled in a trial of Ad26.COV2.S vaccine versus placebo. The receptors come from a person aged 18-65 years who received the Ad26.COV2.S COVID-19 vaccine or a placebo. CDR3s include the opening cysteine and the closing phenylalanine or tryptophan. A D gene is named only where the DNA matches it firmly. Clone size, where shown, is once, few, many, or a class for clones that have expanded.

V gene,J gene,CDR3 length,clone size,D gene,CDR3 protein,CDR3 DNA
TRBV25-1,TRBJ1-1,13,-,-,CASSELVRDGLTF,TGTGCCAGCAGTGAATTGGTTCGGGACGGGTTAACCTTT
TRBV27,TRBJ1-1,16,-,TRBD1,CASSLKDRAANTEAFF,TGTGCCAGCAGTTTAAAAGACAGGGCGGCGAACACTGAAGCTTTCTTT
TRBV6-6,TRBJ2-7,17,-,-,CASSHDVRARRDHEQYF,TGTGCCAGCAGTCACGACGTGAGGGCCAGAAGGGACCACGAGCAGTACTTC
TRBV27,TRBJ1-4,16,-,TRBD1,CASRLMQGAEEEKLFF,TGTGCCAGCAGGCTTATGCAGGGGGCAGAAGAAGAAAAACTGTTTTTT
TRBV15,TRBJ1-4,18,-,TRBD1,CATGSRDRGLATNEKLFF,TGTGCCACCGGCTCCCGGGACAGGGGGCTTGCAACTAATGAAAAACTGTTTTTT
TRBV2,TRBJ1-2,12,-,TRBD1,CASGTGNYGYTF,TGTGCCAGCGGGACAGGGAACTATGGCTACACCTTC
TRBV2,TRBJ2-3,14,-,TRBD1,CASSGLDRGDTQYF,TGTGCCAGCAGTGGATTAGACAGGGGAGATACGCAGTATTTT
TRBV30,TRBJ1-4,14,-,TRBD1,CAWSDGTGGGKLFF,TGTGCCTGGAGTGACGGGACAGGGGGCGGAAAACTGTTTTTT
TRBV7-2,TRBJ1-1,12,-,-,CASSLQNTEAFF,TGTGCCAGCAGCTTACAGAACACTGAAGCTTTCTTT
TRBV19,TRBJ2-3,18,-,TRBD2,CASRGTETSGTYTDTQYF,TGTGCCAGTAGAGGCACAGAGACTAGCGGGACATACACAGATACGCAGTATTTT
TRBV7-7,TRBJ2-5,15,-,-,CASSLDGAWGETQYF,TGTGCTAGCAGCTTAGACGGGGCTTGGGGCGAGACCCAGTACTTC
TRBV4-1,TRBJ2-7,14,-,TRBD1,CASSARQGFYEQYF,TGCGCCAGCAGCGCCCGACAGGGGTTTTACGAGCAGTACTTC
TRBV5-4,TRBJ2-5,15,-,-,CASSLGAGHRETQYF,TGTGCCAGCAGCTTGGGGGCAGGGCATCGGGAGACCCAGTACTTC
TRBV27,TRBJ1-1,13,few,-,CASSFGNTGRAFF,TGTGCCAGCAGTTTTGGGAACACAGGGAGGGCTTTCTTT
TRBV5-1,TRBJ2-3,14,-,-,CASSPAIGTDTQYF,TGCGCCAGCAGCCCCGCAATCGGCACAGATACGCAGTATTTT
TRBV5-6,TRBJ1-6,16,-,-,CASSLVSSGSDSPLHF,TGTGCCAGCAGCTTGGTGTCCTCCGGGAGTGATTCACCCCTCCACTTT
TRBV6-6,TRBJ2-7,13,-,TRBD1,CASSWDRGDEQYF,TGTGCCAGCAGTTGGGACAGGGGGGACGAGCAGTACTTC
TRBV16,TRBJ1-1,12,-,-,CASSPSLGLAFF,TGTGCCAGCAGCCCATCCCTCGGCTTAGCTTTCTTT
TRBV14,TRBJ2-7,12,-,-,CASSPNYYEQYF,TGTGCCAGCAGCCCAAATTATTACGAGCAGTACTTC
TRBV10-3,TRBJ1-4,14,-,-,CAISESGQDEKLFF,TGTGCCATCAGTGAGTCAGGGCAGGATGAAAAACTGTTTTTT
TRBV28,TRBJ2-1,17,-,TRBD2,CASSQPTAGLSADEQFF,TGTGCCAGCAGCCAACCTACCGCGGGACTATCCGCCGATGAGCAGTTCTTC
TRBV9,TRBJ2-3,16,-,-,CASSPSRQISTDTQYF,TGTGCCAGCAGCCCAAGCAGACAGATTAGCACAGATACGCAGTATTTT
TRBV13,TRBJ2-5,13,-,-,CASWLQGQETQYF,TGTGCCAGCTGGCTCCAGGGCCAAGAGACCCAGTACTTC
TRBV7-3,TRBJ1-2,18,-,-,CASSPTGGGAIGVGGYTF,TGTGCCAGCAGCCCAACGGGGGGCGGGGCAATCGGGGTTGGTGGCTACACCTTC
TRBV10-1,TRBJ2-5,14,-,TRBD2,CASSENLSGETQYF,TGCGCCAGCAGTGAGAACCTTAGCGGGGAGACCCAGTACTTC
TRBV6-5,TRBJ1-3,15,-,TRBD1,CASRKTGGADNTIYF,TGTGCCAGCAGGAAGACAGGGGGCGCAGACAACACCATATATTTT
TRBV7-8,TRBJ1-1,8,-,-,CTESSAFF,TGTACCGAGAGCTCAGCTTTCTTT
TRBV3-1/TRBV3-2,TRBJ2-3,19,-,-,CASSHKPGPDWGGTDTQYF,TGTGCCAGCAGCCACAAGCCCGGCCCGGACTGGGGTGGCACAGATACGCAGTATTTT
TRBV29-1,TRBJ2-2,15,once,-,CSVGGWGLGTGELFF,TGCAGCGTTGGGGGTTGGGGGTTGGGCACCGGGGAGCTGTTTTTT
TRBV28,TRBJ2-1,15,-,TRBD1,CASRHLDRSNNEQFF,TGTGCCAGTAGGCACCTGGACAGGTCGAACAATGAGCAGTTCTTC
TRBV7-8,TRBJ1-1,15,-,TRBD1,CASSLRDRGFTEAFF,TGTGCCAGCAGCCTCCGGGACAGGGGTTTCACTGAAGCTTTCTTT
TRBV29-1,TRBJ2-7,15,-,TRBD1,CSVAKLRDRNYEQYF,TGCAGCGTTGCCAAACTCCGGGACAGGAACTACGAGCAGTACTTC
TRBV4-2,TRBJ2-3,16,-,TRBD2,CASSQPSGGPADTQYF,TGTGCCAGCAGCCAACCAAGCGGGGGTCCGGCAGATACGCAGTATTTT
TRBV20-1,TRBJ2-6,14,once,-,CSASMTAGANVLTF,TGCAGTGCTAGTATGACAGCTGGGGCCAACGTCCTGACTTTC
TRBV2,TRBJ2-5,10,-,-,CASSEGTQYF,TGTGCCAGCAGTGAGGGGACCCAGTACTTC
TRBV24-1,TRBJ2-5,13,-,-,CATSASVGETQYF,TGTGCCACCAGTGCTAGCGTCGGAGAGACCCAGTACTTC
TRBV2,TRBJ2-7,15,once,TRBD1,CASSRQGTGNYEQYF,TGTGCCAGCAGTCGACAAGGGACAGGGAACTACGAGCAGTACTTC
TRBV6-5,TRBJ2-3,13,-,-,CASKTLRTDTQYF,TGTGCCAGCAAAACCCTCCGCACAGATACGCAGTATTTT
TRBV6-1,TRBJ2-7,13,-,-,CASSEGQIYEQYF,TGTGCCAGCAGTGAAGGGCAGATCTACGAGCAGTACTTC
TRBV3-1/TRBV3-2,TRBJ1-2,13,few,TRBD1,CASSLQGDYGYTF,TGTGCCAGCAGCCTACAGGGGGACTATGGCTACACCTTC
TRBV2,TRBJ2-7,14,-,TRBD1,CASSPGTGVYEQYF,TGTGCCAGCAGTCCCGGGACAGGGGTCTACGAGCAGTACTTC
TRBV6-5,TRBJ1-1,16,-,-,CASSYAGGRVSTEAFF,TGTGCCAGCAGTTATGCCGGGGGGCGCGTTTCGACTGAAGCTTTCTTT
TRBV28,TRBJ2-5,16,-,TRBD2,CASDALGTSGIETQYF,TGTGCCAGCGACGCTCTCGGGACTAGCGGGATCGAGACCCAGTACTTC
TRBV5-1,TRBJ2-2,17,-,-,CASSARESVWDTGELFF,TGCGCCAGCAGCGCAAGGGAGTCGGTTTGGGACACCGGGGAGCTGTTTTTT
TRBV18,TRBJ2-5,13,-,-,CASSPPVGETQYF,TGTGCCAGCTCACCACCTGTTGGAGAGACCCAGTACTTC
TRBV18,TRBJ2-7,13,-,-,CASSPSGSYEQYF,TGTGCCAGCTCACCCTCAGGGTCCTACGAGCAGTACTTC
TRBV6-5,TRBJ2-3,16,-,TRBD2,CASSFSGSRGTDTQYF,TGTGCCAGCAGTTTTAGCGGGAGTAGGGGAACAGATACGCAGTATTTT
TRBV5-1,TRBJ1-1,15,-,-,CASSSLQSVNTEAFF,TGCGCCAGCAGCTCTCTACAGTCTGTGAACACTGAAGCTTTCTTT
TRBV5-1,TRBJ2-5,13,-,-,CASSSGDQETQYF,TGCGCCAGCAGCAGTGGGGACCAAGAGACCCAGTACTTC
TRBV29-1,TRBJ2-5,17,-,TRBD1,CSVARAGGMFLQETQYF,TGCAGCGTTGCCCGGGCAGGGGGCATGTTTCTGCAAGAGACCCAGTACTTC